A single TCR beta chain is shown here with its context. The antigen remains undetermined. The table came from immunoSEQ multiplex PCR; TCRdb's copy has only in-frame clones and leaves some out. This sample carries tens of thousands of clones, about 90% of them seen once, and the ten largest clones take around 1.5%. This record belongs to a study of T cell repertoires and Cas9 in healthy adults. Study at large: Multi-effector potency, cytotoxicity and lineage were assessed in SpCas9-reactive CD4 and CD8 T cells. Study-level results: In vitro, SpCas9-reactive Tregs were reported to curb effector T cell proliferation and function.

Deletions cut 5 bases from V and 1 base from J, with 5 bases between. CDR1 SGHNT and CDR2 YENEEA come from the germline V gene. The CDR3 contains 12 residues. This TCR derives from a human donor in good health. The sequencing input was CD4+ effector T cells (CD127+, CD25-, CD137-, CD154-) from PBMCs; culture status not recorded. The J gene is TRBJ1-1, the V gene TRBV11-3; D is ambiguous. Here the CDR3 reads CASSLQNTEAFF. The CDR3 coding sequence is TGTGCCAGCAGCCTACAGAACACTGAAGCTTTCTTT.